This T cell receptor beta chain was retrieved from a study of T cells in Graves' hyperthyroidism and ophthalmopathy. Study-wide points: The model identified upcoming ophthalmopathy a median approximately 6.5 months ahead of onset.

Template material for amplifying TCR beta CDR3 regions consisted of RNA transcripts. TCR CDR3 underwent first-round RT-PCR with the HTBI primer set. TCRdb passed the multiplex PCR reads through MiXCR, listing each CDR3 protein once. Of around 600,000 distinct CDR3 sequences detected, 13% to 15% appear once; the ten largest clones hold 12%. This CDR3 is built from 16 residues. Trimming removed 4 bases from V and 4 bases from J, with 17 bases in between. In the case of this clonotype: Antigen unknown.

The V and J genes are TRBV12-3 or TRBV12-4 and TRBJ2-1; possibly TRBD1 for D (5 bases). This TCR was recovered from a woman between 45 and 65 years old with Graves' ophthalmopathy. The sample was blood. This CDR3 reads CASSYAQGSLYNEQFF. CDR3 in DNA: TGTGCCAGCAGTTACGCTCAGGGCTCCCTTTACAATGAGCAGTTCTTC.